The 18 T cell receptor beta chains reported below all come from one sample, sequenced in a study of blood T cell repertoires in COVID-19. Sequencing was performed with immunoSEQ multiplex PCR; in TCRdb, only in-frame clones are kept and a portion is missing. The table shows fewer than 350,000 clones, with roughly 85% occurring only once. Sequenced material: PBMCs or T cells enriched from blood (not recorded which). These receptors originate from a man aged 30-40 years who had recovered from COVID-19.

The chain is built from TRBV20-1 and TRBJ2-7, with D unclear. CDR3 size: 11 residues. V lost 3 bases, J lost 3 bases, and 6 bases lay in between. The germline V gene has CDR1 DFQATT and CDR2 SNEGSKA (reference sequence). The CDR3 sequence: CSASDIYEQYF. The CDR3 DNA follows: TGCAGTGCTAGCGACATCTACGAGCAGTACTTC.

V gene TRBV5-4 combines with J gene TRBJ2-3; unclear D gene. The germline gives CDR1 SGHNT, CDR2 YYREEE (reference sequence). CDR3 length: 15 amino acids. Trimming removed 0 bases at V and 2 bases at J, with 10 bases between. In DNA form, the CDR3 reads TGTGCCAGCAGCTTGGTTGCAGTCCCCACAGATACGCAGTATTTT. It yields the protein CASSLVAVPTDTQYF.

The rearrangement joins TRBV10-3 to TRBJ2-5; perhaps TRBD1 as D (5 bases). The V end was cut by 0 bases, the J end by 7 bases, with 12 bases between. Looked up from germline, CDR1 is ENHRY and CDR2 is SYGVKD. The CDR3 is 14 residues long. The CDR3 DNA follows: TGTGCCATCAGTGAGTCTTTAGGGGTTGGGACCCAGTACTTC. Its translation: CAISESLGVGTQYF.

Written as DNA, the CDR3 is TGTGCCAGCAGCCAAGCACCCGCCGGGACAGGGGGCCGGTATTGGGGAAACACCATATATTTT. This gives the protein CASSQAPAGTGGRYWGNTIYF. V usage is TRBV3-1 (or the pseudogene TRBV3-2) and J usage is TRBJ1-3; 12 bases are a match to TRBD1. This CDR3 is built from 21 residues. CDR1 is LGHDT, CDR2 YNNKEL, per germline (reference sequence). With V trimmed by 1 base and J by 4 bases, 17 bases remained unmatched.

The V call is TRBV9, the J call TRBJ2-1; TRBD2 matches at 9 bases. Looked up from germline, CDR1 is SGDLS and CDR2 is YYNGEE. With V trimmed by 2 bases and J by 4 bases, 7 bases remained unmatched. The CDR3 totals 16 residues. The CDR3 spells CASSVGGGAEYNEQFF. CDR3 in DNA: TGTGCCAGCAGCGTTGGCGGGGGGGCGGAATACAATGAGCAGTTCTTC.

The chain links TRBV24-1 to TRBJ2-1; 10 bases line up with TRBD2. V trimming: 1 base; J trimming: 2 bases; junction bases outside the gene matches: 10. The CDR3 sequence is 19 residues long. Per germline, CDR1 KGHDR and CDR2 SFDVKD. The CDR3 nucleotides read TGTGCCACCAGTGATTTCTTCCTAGCGGGGGTCACGCCCTACAATGAGCAGTTCTTC. This encodes CATSDFFLAGVTPYNEQFF.

This rearrangement joins TRBV18 to TRBJ2-7, with a tentative D call TRBD1 (5 bases). The length of the CDR3 is 14 residues. From germline, CDR1 is KGHSH and CDR2 LQKENI. Trimming left V 2 bases short and J 0 bases short, with 8 bases between. In DNA form, the CDR3 reads TGTGCCAGCTCACCAGGGGCGAGCTCCTACGAGCAGTACTTC. Translated, it gives CASSPGASSYEQYF.

This chain links TRBV5-1 with TRBJ1-2, with 9 bases matching TRBD1. CDR1 is SGHRS, CDR2 YFSETQ, per germline. The CDR3 is 14 residues long. With 4 bases clipped from V and 8 bases from J, the junction kept 9 bases outside the gene matches. The CDR3: CASSKDGTGMGYTF. The CDR3 DNA is TGCGCCAGCAGCAAGGACGGGACAGGGATGGGCTACACCTTC.

The rearrangement uses TRBV6-5 and TRBJ1-2; D possibly corresponds to TRBD1 (6 bases). Trimming cost V 7 bases and J 10 bases, with 19 bases left between them. The CDR3 runs 13 residues. Looked up from germline, CDR1 is MNHEY and CDR2 is SVGAGI. In nucleotides, the CDR3 is TGTGCCAGCACCCTAGGACAGAGTTCGACCTACACCTTC. This gives the protein CASTLGQSSTYTF.

This clone was seen repeatedly, ten times or more. V is TRBV27 and J is TRBJ1-2; 7 bases align to TRBD1. J gave up 8 bases and V 5 bases, and 11 bases lay outside the gene matches. The CDR3 is 14 residues long. Germline CDR1 and CDR2: MNHEY and SMNVEV (reference sequence). The DNA of the CDR3 is TGTGCCAGCAGTAGGGGGGACAGTCCCTTCGGCTACACCTTC. This sequence encodes CASSRGDSPFGYTF.

V usage is TRBV5-1 and J usage is TRBJ2-1, with D tentatively TRBD1 (6 bases). Trimming pared 2 bases from V and 6 bases from J, leaving 18 bases between. Looked up from germline, CDR1 is SGHRS and CDR2 is YFSETQ. The CDR3 is 16 residues long. CDR3 in DNA: TGCGCCAGCAGCTTACGGACAGACTCCGTGGGCAATGAGCAGTTCTTC. It translates to CASSLRTDSVGNEQFF.

The genes are TRBV11-3 and TRBJ2-1; TRBD2 matches at 9 bases. The germline V gene encodes CDR1 SGHNT and CDR2 YENEEA. The J segment lost 6 bases and the V segment lost 5 bases, leaving 14 bases of the junction unmatched. There are 17 residues in the CDR3. For the CDR3, the DNA is TGTGCCAGCAGCCGCCCCGGGTTAGCGGGGGAGACCAATGAGCAGTTCTTC. Amino acid sequence: CASSRPGLAGETNEQFF. Supplemented by reference TRBV11-3 and TRBJ2-1, the full variable domain reads EAGVVQSPRYKIIEKKQPVAFWCNPISGHNTLYWYLQNLGQGPELLIRYENEEAVDDSQLPKDRFSAERLKGVDSTLKIQPAELGDSAVYLCASSRPGLAGETNEQFFGPGTRLTVL.

The genes are TRBV29-1 and TRBJ1-2; D unresolved. This CDR3 spans 17 amino acids. V was trimmed by 0 bases and J by 2 bases, leaving 19 bases between them. Germline CDR1 reads SQVTM; CDR2 reads ANQGSEA. CDR3 in DNA: TGCAGCGTTGAAGAAGGAGGCTCTAGAGTGGAGAACTATGGCTACACCTTC. This sequence encodes CSVEEGGSRVENYGYTF.

The chain has TRBV9 and TRBJ2-7, with TRBD1 identical over 12 bases. Trimming at V came to 4 bases and at J to 3 bases, leaving 8 bases not matched to a gene. This CDR3 has 16 amino acids. The germline V gene has CDR1 SGDLS and CDR2 YYNGEE. CDR3 DNA: TGTGCCAGCAGCCCTCAAAGGGACAGGGGGCACTACGAGCAGTACTTC. Amino acids: CASSPQRDRGHYEQYF.

The chain couples TRBV5-3 to TRBJ2-1, with a tentative D call TRBD2 (7 bases). TRBV5-3 is an ORF, and what it does is uncertain. The CDR3 is 18 amino acids. V lost 1 base, J lost 5 bases, and 22 bases lay in between. The CDR3 DNA reads as TGTGCCAGAAGCTTGTTCCCCCTTACAGGGAGGGAGAACAATGAGCAGTTCTTC. Amino acids: CARSLFPLTGRENNEQFF.

This clone was picked up one time. CDR3 sequence: CASSSTANEQFF. Here the CDR3 DNA reads TGTGCCAGCAGCTCCACAGCAAATGAGCAGTTCTTC. J is TRBJ2-1 and V is TRBV7-9; D remains unclear. V lost 4 bases to trimming and J lost 7 bases, with 8 bases between them. The CDR3 is 12 amino acids. CDR1 is SEHNR, CDR2 FQNEAQ, per germline (reference sequence).

The table lists this clone with a count of one. V is TRBV11-3 and J is TRBJ2-1, with D maybe TRBD2 (5 bases). Trimming left V 1 base short and J 7 bases short, with 8 bases between. CDR1 SGHNT and CDR2 YENEEA come from the germline V gene. The CDR3 runs to 13 residues. The CDR3 here is CASSLGWENEQFF. The CDR3, as DNA: TGTGCCAGCAGCTTAGGTTGGGAGAATGAGCAGTTCTTC.

The chain has TRBV5-1 and TRBJ2-7, with 9 bases identical to TRBD2. V trimming: 0 bases; J trimming: 1 base; junction bases outside the gene matches: 5. CDR3 size: 16 residues. CDR1 is SGHRS, CDR2 YFSETQ, per germline. The CDR3 loop is CASSLGPLAGSYEQYF. CDR3 DNA sequence: TGCGCCAGCAGCTTGGGTCCCCTAGCGGGGTCCTACGAGCAGTACTTC.